This TCR beta chain is from a study of vaccination and CD4 T cells after COVID-19. The Oncomine TCR Beta short-read assay was applied to DNA of cultured CD4+ T cells. Extraction of genomic DNA was performed on cultured CD4+ T cells. One entry per CDR3 protein results from TCRdb running MiXCR on the PCR reads. The profile shows approximately 2,300 distinct CDR3 sequences, 25% to 30% of them singletons. Treatment here: roughly 10-day PBMC culture with coronavirus spike peptide pools or control peptides (ViraFEST assay). Days 3 and 7 saw half the medium swapped for fresh IL-2 medium. This clonotype was seen a handful of times. Its specificity is unknown. The V end was cut by 7 bases, the J end by 4 bases, with 11 bases between. The CDR3 sequence is 13 residues long. Germline V lookup: CDR1 MNHNS, CDR2 SASEGT.

The receptor comes from a human donor who had recovered from COVID-19. The specimen comprised CD4+ T cells from blood, cultured in vitro, sampled after SARS-CoV-2 vaccination. The chain is built from TRBV6-1 and TRBJ1-5; D is unresolved. CDR3 loop: CASTSRWNQPQHF. The CDR3 DNA is TGTGCCAGCACCTCAAGATGGAATCAGCCCCAGCATTTT.